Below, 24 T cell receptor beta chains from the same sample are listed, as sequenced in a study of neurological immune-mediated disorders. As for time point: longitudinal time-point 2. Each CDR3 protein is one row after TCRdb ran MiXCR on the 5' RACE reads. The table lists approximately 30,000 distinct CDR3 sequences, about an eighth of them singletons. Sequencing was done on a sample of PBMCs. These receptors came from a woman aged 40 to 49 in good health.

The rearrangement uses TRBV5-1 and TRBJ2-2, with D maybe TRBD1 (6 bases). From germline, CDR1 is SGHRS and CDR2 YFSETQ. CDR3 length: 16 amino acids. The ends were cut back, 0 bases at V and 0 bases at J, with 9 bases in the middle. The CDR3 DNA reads TGCGCCAGCAGCTTGGTCAGGACAGCGAACACCGGGGAGCTGTTTTTT. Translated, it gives CASSLVRTANTGELFF.

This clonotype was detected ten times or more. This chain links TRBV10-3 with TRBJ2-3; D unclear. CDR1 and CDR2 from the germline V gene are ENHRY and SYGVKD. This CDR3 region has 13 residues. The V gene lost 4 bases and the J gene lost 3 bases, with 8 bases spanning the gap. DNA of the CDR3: TGTGCCATCAGTGGTTGGAGTACAGATACGCAGTATTTT. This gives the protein CAISGWSTDTQYF.

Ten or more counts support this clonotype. The CDR3 is CASSAATPRSSYEQYF. CDR3 DNA: TGCGCCAGCAGCGCGGCGACACCAAGGAGCTCCTACGAGCAGTACTTC. V gene TRBV5-1 combines with J gene TRBJ2-7; D is ambiguous. CDR1 and CDR2 (germline): SGHRS, YFSETQ. The CDR3 has 16 amino acids. Trimming took off 4 bases at V and 0 bases at J, with 17 bases between the two ends.

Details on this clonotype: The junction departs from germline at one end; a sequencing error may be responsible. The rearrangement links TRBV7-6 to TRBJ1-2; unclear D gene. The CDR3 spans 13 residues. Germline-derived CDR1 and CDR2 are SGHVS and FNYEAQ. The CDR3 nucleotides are TGCGCCAGCACCCCTCGGTTGAGGGTGGGCTACACCTTC. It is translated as CASTPRLRVGYTF.

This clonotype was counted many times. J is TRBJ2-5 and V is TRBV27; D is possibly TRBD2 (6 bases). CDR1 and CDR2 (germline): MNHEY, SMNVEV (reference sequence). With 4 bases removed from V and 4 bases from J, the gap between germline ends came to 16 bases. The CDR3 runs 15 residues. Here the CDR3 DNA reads TGTGCCAGCAGTTCAATCGGGGGACCGGGAGAGACCCAGTACTTC. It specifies CASSSIGGPGETQYF.

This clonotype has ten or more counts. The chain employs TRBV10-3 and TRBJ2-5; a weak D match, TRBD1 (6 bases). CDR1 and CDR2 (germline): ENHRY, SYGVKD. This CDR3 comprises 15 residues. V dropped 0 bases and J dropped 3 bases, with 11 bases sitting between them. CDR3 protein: CAISESGYREETQYF. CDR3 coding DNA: TGTGCCATCAGTGAGTCGGGGTACAGGGAAGAGACCCAGTACTTC.

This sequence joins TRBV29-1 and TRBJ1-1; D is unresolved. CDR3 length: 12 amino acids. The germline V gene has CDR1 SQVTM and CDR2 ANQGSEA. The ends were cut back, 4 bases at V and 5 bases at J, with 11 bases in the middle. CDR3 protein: CSVGGRETEAFF. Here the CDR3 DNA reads TGCAGCGTTGGAGGGAGGGAAACTGAAGCTTTCTTT.

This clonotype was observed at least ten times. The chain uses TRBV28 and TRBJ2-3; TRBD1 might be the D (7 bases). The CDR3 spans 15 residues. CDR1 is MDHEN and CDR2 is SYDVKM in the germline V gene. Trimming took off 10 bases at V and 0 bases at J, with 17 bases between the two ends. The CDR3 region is CATRGETPSTDTQYF. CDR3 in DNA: TGTGCCACCAGGGGGGAGACACCAAGCACAGATACGCAGTATTTT.

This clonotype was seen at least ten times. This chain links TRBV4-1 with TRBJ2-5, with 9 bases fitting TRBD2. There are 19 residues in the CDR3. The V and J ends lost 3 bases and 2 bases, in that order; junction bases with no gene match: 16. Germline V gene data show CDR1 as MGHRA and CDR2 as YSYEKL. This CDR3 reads CASSHPGLAGDLGQETQYF. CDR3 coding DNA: TGCGCCAGCAGCCACCCCGGGTTAGCGGGGGACCTGGGGCAAGAGACCCAGTACTTC.

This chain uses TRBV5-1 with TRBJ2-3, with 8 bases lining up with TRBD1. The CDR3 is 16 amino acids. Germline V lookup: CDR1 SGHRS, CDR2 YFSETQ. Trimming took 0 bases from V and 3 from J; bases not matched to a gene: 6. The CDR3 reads CASSLDQTGDTDTQYF. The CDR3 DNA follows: TGCGCCAGCAGCTTGGACCAGACAGGGGATACAGATACGCAGTATTTT.

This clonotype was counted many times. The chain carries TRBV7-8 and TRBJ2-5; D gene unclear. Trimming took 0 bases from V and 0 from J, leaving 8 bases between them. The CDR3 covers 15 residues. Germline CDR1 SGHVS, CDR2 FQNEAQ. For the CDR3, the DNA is TGTGCCAGCAGCTTAGCTAATAGGGACCAAGAGACCCAGTACTTC. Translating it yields CASSLANRDQETQYF.

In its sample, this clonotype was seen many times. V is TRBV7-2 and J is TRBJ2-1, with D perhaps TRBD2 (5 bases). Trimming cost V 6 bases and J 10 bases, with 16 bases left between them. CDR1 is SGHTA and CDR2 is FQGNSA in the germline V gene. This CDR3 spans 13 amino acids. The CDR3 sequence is CASRPKNPGEQFF. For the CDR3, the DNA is TGTGCCAGCAGGCCGAAAAACCCGGGGGAGCAGTTCTTC.

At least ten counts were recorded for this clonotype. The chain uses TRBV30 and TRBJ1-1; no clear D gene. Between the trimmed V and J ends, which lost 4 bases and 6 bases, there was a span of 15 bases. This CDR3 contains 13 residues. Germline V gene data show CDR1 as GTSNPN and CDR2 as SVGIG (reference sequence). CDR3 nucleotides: TGTGCCTGGACCGGGAAGGGCGCGGCTGAAGCTTTCTTT. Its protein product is CAWTGKGAAEAFF.

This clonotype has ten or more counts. The CDR3 loop reads CASSTYQETQYF. The CDR3 coding sequence is TGTGCCAGCAGCACGTACCAAGAGACCCAGTACTTC. V usage is TRBV11-2 and J usage is TRBJ2-5; D unresolved. This CDR3 comprises 12 residues. Trimming removed 5 bases from V and 0 bases from J, with 4 bases in between. CDR1 is SGHAT and CDR2 is FQNNGV in the germline V gene. The full variable domain, its missing parts supplied by reference TRBV11-2 and TRBJ2-5, is EAGVAQSPRYKIIEKRQSVAFWCNPISGHATLYWYQQILGQGPKLLIQFQNNGVVDDSQLPKDRFSAERLKGVDSTLKIQPAKLEDSAVYLCASSTYQETQYFGPGTRLLVL.

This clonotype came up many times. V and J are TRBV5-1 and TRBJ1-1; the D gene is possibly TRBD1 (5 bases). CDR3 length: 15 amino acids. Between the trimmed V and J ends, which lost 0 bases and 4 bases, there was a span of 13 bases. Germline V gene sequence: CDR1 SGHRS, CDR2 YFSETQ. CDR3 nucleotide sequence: TGCGCCAGCAGCTTGGTTCAGGGCGCGACCACTGAAGCTTTCTTT. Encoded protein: CASSLVQGATTEAFF.

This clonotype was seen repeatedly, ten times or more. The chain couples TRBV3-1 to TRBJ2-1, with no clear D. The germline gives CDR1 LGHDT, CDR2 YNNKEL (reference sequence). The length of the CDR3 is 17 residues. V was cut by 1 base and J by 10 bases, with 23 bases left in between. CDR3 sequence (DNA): TGTGCCAGCAGCCAAGTACGGACCTTACGAAAGGTAGGGGAGCAGTTCTTC. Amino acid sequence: CASSQVRTLRKVGEQFF.

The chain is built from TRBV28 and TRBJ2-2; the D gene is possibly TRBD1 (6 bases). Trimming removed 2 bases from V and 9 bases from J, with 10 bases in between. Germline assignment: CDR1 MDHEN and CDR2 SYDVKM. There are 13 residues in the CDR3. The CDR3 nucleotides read TGTGCCAGCAGTTTAATTGGGGGCCGGGAGCTGTTTTTT. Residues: CASSLIGGRELFF.

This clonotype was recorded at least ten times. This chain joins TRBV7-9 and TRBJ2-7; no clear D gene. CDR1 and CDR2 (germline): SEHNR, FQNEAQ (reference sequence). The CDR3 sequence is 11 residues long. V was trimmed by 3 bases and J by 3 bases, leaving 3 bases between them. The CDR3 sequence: CASSFDYEQYF. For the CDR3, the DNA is TGTGCCAGCAGCTTCGACTACGAGCAGTACTTC. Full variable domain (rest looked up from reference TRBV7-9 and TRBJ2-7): DTGVSQNPRHKITKRGQNVTFRCDPISEHNRLYWYRQTLGQGPEFLTYFQNEAQLEKSRLLSDRFSAERPKGSFSTLEIQRTEQGDSAMYLCASSFDYEQYFGPGTRLTVT.

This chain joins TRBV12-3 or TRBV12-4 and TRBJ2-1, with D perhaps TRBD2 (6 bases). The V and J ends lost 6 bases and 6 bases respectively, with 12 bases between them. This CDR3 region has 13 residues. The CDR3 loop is CASSRLEGNEQFF. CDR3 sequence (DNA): TGTGCCAGCAGCCGCCTGGAGGGCAATGAGCAGTTCTTC.

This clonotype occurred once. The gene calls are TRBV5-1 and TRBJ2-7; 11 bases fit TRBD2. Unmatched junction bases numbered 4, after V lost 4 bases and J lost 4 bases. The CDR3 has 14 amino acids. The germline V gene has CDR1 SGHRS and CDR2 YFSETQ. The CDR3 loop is CASSPTSGGYEQYF. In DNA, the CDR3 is TGCGCCAGCAGCCCCACTAGCGGGGGATACGAGCAGTACTTC. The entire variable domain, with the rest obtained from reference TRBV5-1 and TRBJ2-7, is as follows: KAGVTQTPRYLIKTRGQQVTLSCSPISGHRSVSWYQQTPGQGLQFLFEYFSETQRNKGNFPGRFSGRQFSNSRSEMNVSTLELGDSALYLCASSPTSGGYEQYFGPGTRLTVT.

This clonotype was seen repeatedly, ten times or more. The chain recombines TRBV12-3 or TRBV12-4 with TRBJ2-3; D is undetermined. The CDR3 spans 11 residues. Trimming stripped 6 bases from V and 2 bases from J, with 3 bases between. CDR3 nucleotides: TGTGCCAGCAGCGCCACAGATACGCAGTATTTT. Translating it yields CASSATDTQYF.

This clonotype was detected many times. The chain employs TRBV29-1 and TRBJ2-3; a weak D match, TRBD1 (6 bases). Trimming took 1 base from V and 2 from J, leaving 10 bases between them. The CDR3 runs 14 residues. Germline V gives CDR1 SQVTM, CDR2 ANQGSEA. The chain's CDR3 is CSVEGQGYTDTQYF. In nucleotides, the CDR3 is TGCAGCGTTGAAGGTCAGGGGTACACAGATACGCAGTATTTT.

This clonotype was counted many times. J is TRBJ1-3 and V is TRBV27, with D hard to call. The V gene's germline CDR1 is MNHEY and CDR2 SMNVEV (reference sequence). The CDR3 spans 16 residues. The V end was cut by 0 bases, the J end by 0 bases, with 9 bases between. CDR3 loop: CASSLSGRISGNTIYF. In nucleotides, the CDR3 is TGTGCCAGCAGTTTATCTGGTCGGATCTCTGGAAACACCATATATTTT.

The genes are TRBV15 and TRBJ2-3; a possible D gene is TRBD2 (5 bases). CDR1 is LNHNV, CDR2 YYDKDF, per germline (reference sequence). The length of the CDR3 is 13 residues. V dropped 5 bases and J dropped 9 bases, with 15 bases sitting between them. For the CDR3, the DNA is TGTGCCACCAGCCCCCTCCTCGGGGAGACGCAGTATTTT. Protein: CATSPLLGETQYF. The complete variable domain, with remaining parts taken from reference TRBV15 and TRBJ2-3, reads DAMVIQNPRYQVTQFGKPVTLSCSQTLNHNVMYWYQQKSSQAPKLLFHYYDKDFNNEADTPDNFQSRRPNTSFCFLDIRSPGLGDTAMYLCATSPLLGETQYFGPGTRLTVL.